This T cell receptor (beta chain) was found in a study of cytomegalovirus exposure and HLA in healthy donors. This clone was seen just once. A multiplex PCR was run with 60 Vbeta primers and 13 Jbeta primers. Here immunoSEQ multiplex PCR was the method, and the copy in TCRdb shows in-frame clones only, minus some. Of 100,000 to 150,000 clones listed, 72% are singletons. The germline V gene has CDR1 SGDLS and CDR2 YYNGEE. CDR3 length: 14 amino acids. V gave up 2 bases and J gave up 2 bases, with 11 bases separating them. The genes are TRBV9 and TRBJ2-7; no reliable D call. The sample taken for sequencing was PBMCs. The receptor's source is a man aged 25-45 years in good health and CMV-seronegative. The CDR3 spells CASSVGGGPYEQYF. The CDR3 DNA is TGTGCCAGCAGCGTCGGCGGTGGCCCCTACGAGCAGTACTTC.